A selection of T cell receptor beta chains follows, all from one sample in a study of technical replicates of blood from a few donors. The table came from immunoSEQ multiplex PCR; TCRdb's copy has only in-frame clones and leaves some out. The sample contains about 62,000 clones, over 85% of which appear only once. Source material: PBMCs. These receptors were taken from a human donor in good health. Some clones in this sample may be carry-over from other donors' samples. CDR3s include the opening cysteine and the closing phenylalanine or tryptophan. The D gene is left open where the match is weak. The size entry is marked missing in some rows and otherwise reads once, few, many or a size class.

TRBD2	TRBV7-2	few	TRBJ2-7	CASSLEGGYYEQYF	TGTGCCAGCAGCTTAGAGGGAGGGTACTACGAGCAGTACTTC
TRBD2	TRBV11-2	NA	TRBJ2-7	CASSLEAGGAYEQYF	TGTGCCAGCAGCTTAGAAGCGGGGGGCGCCTACGAGCAGTACTTC
TRBD2	TRBV7-6	NA	TRBJ2-7	CASETSGTNCHEQYF	TGTGCCAGTGAGACTAGCGGGACCAACTGCCACGAGCAGTACTTC
NA	TRBV6-6	once	TRBJ2-7	CASGNGGPYEQYF	TGTGCCAGCGGGAACGGGGGGCCCTACGAGCAGTACTTC
TRBD2	TRBV4-1	once	TRBJ2-1	CASSRGLASNEQFF	TGCGCCAGCAGCCGGGGACTAGCGTCCAATGAGCAGTTCTTC
TRBD1	TRBV7-2	NA	TRBJ2-1	CASSDRDRGKFF	TGTGCCAGCAGCGACCGGGACAGGGGAAAGTTCTTC
NA	TRBV6-1	NA	TRBJ2-7	CASKGEYF	TGTGCCAGCAAAGGGGAGTACTTC
TRBD2	TRBV18	NA	TRBJ2-4	CASSSTGGSTKNIQYF	TGTGCCAGCTCATCCACCGGGGGGTCTACCAAAAACATTCAGTACTTC
TRBD1	TRBV11-1	NA	TRBJ1-1	CASSFDRDRGQPNTEAFF	TGTGCCAGCAGTTTCGACCGGGACAGGGGGCAACCGAACACTGAAGCTTTCTTT
TRBD2	TRBV5-1	NA	TRBJ2-5	CASSSGLAGGRVRETQYF	TGCGCCAGCAGCTCCGGACTAGCGGGGGGGAGAGTGCGGGAGACCCAGTACTTC
NA	TRBV6-6	NA	TRBJ2-5	CASGWTPRETQYF	TGTGCCAGCGGGTGGACTCCCCGCGAGACCCAGTACTTC
NA	TRBV2	few	TRBJ2-2	CASNRVPANTGELFF	TGTGCCAGCAACCGGGTCCCCGCCAACACCGGGGAGCTGTTTTTT
NA	TRBV2	NA	TRBJ2-3	CASKRDTQYF	TGTGCCAGCAAGAGGGATACGCAGTATTTT
TRBD1	TRBV5-1	NA	TRBJ1-3	CASSGGQGRNTIYF	TGCGCCAGCAGCGGGGGACAGGGGAGGAACACCATATATTTT
NA	TRBV14	NA	TRBJ2-1	CASSERLGGRGYEQFF	TGTGCCAGCAGCGAGAGGCTGGGCGGGCGGGGCTATGAGCAGTTCTTC
NA	TRBV18	NA	TRBJ2-5	CASSPPGLSETQYF	TGTGCCAGCTCACCACCTGGACTGAGCGAGACCCAGTACTTC
NA	TRBV6-5	NA	TRBJ2-7	CASSGRGGEQYF	TGTGCCAGCAGTGGTAGGGGTGGCGAGCAGTACTTC
NA	TRBV5-4	once	TRBJ2-1	CASRPGSYNEQFF	TGTGCCAGCAGGCCGGGATCCTACAATGAGCAGTTCTTC
NA	TRBV27	NA	TRBJ1-4	CASSLREGEKLFF	TGTGCCAGCAGTTTAAGGGAGGGTGAAAAACTGTTTTTT
TRBD1	TRBV9	NA	TRBJ2-7	CASSEQGSGEQYF	TGTGCCAGCAGCGAACAGGGGTCCGGCGAGCAGTACTTC
NA	TRBV6-6	NA	TRBJ2-7	CASREGTYEQYF	TGTGCCAGCAGGGAGGGGACCTACGAGCAGTACTTC
NA	TRBV18	NA	TRBJ1-3	CASSVDSSGNTIYF	TGTGCCAGCTCAGTGGACAGCTCTGGAAACACCATATATTTT
NA	TRBV5-5	NA	TRBJ2-3	CASSLGPSTDTQYF	TGTGCCAGCAGCTTGGGGCCGAGCACAGATACGCAGTATTTT
NA	TRBV6-5	once	TRBJ1-1	CASSYGGMGGTEAFF	TGTGCCAGCAGTTATGGGGGGATGGGAGGGACTGAAGCTTTCTTT
TRBD1	TRBV13	NA	TRBJ1-1	CASSSPTGGNTEAFF	TGTGCCAGCAGCTCCCCGACAGGGGGGAACACTGAAGCTTTCTTT
NA	TRBV18	NA	TRBJ1-3	CASSPPGATGNTIYF	TGTGCCAGCTCACCACCTGGGGCAACCGGAAACACCATATATTTT
TRBD1	TRBV6-5	NA	TRBJ1-3	CASSYGGQGYNTIYF	TGTGCCAGCAGTTACGGTGGACAGGGTTACAACACCATATATTTT
NA	TRBV5-4	NA	TRBJ2-7	CASSLEFRTEDEQYF	TGTGCCAGCAGCTTGGAGTTTAGGACAGAGGACGAGCAGTACTTC
NA	TRBV7-2	NA	TRBJ2-1	CASSPTTSGNEQFF	TGTGCCAGCAGCCCAACCACCAGCGGGAATGAGCAGTTCTTC
TRBD1	TRBV13	NA	TRBJ2-1	CASSQKRQGSYNEQFF	TGTGCCAGCAGCCAGAAGAGACAGGGGTCCTACAATGAGCAGTTCTTC
NA	TRBV7-6	NA	TRBJ2-7	CASSLEWGSHEQYF	TGTGCCAGCAGCTTAGAGTGGGGCTCCCACGAGCAGTACTTC
NA	TRBV23-1	NA	TRBJ2-1	CASSHESYNEQFF	TGCGCCAGCAGTCATGAGTCCTACAATGAGCAGTTCTTC
NA	TRBV2	NA	TRBJ1-1	CASSERRTPTEAFF	TGTGCCAGCAGTGAACGGAGGACGCCCACTGAAGCTTTCTTT
NA	TRBV9	NA	TRBJ2-1	CASSVVPRLDGQFF	TGTGCCAGCAGCGTAGTCCCAAGGCTAGACGGGCAGTTCTTC
NA	TRBV4-2	NA	TRBJ1-4	CASSQEGGDEKLFF	TGTGCCAGCAGCCAAGAGGGGGGGGATGAAAAACTGTTTTTT
TRBD2	TRBV29-1	NA	TRBJ2-7	CSLFRTSFLFSYEQYF	TGCAGCCTATTCAGGACTAGCTTTCTTTTTTCCTACGAGCAGTACTTC
NA	TRBV15	NA	TRBJ2-7	CATSRDRVYEQYF	TGTGCCACCAGCAGAGACAGGGTCTACGAGCAGTACTTC
TRBD1	TRBV5-6	NA	TRBJ1-2	CASSLPTGSNYGYTF	TGTGCCAGCAGCTTACCGACAGGGTCTAACTATGGCTACACCTTC
NA	TRBV5-5	NA	TRBJ1-2	CASSLGGIPNYGYTF	TGTGCCAGCAGCTTGGGCGGAATCCCTAACTATGGCTACACCTTC
TRBD2	TRBV27	NA	TRBJ2-7	CASSLGEGPYYEQYF	TGTGCCAGCAGTTTGGGGGAGGGCCCCTACTACGAGCAGTACTTC
TRBD1	TRBV9	NA	TRBJ1-1	CASSAGTGKGNTEAFF	TGTGCCAGCAGCGCCGGGACAGGGAAGGGGAACACTGAAGCTTTCTTT
NA	TRBV19	NA	TRBJ2-1	CASSISVTRGFYNEQFF	TGTGCCAGTAGTATTTCTGTTACTCGGGGTTTTTACAATGAGCAGTTCTTC
NA	TRBV7-2	NA	TRBJ1-2	CASSLDMPVDGYTF	TGTGCCAGCAGCTTAGATATGCCAGTTGATGGCTACACCTTC
TRBD2	TRBV7-2	NA	TRBJ2-7	CASSLVRLAGSYEQYF	TGTGCCAGCAGCTTAGTACGGCTAGCGGGGTCCTACGAGCAGTACTTC
NA	TRBV29-1	NA	TRBJ1-2	CSAERAYSGGYTF	TGCAGCGCCGAACGGGCCTACTCGGGGGGCTACACCTTC
TRBD2	TRBV4-2	once	TRBJ2-7	CASSPYVSSGLRAYEQYF	TGTGCCAGCAGCCCATATGTGTCTAGCGGGCTACGTGCCTACGAGCAGTACTTC
NA	TRBV4-3	once	TRBJ2-2	CASSQEIVQDQIGELFF	TGCGCCAGCAGCCAAGAAATCGTACAGGACCAGATCGGGGAGCTGTTTTTT